These 2 T cell receptor beta chains came from one sample sequenced in a study of blood T cells in healthy people across ages. The authors ran a second PCR of roughly 7 to 11 cycles using a sample-barcoded 5' primer and a J-beta primer mix. TCRdb called the 5' RACE reads again in MiXCR, with one record for every CDR3 protein. The sample shows about 970,000 distinct CDR3 sequences, roughly 51% of them seen only once. Sequenced input: blood. The receptor set was obtained from a woman aged 55 to 70 in good health.

V gene TRBV27 combines with J gene TRBJ2-1; no clear D. This CDR3 region has 15 residues. V was shortened by 3 bases and J by 0 bases, with 9 bases between the two germline ends. Per germline, CDR1 MNHEY and CDR2 SMNVEV (reference sequence). DNA of the CDR3: TGTGCCAGCAGTTTTTTGATGAGCTCCTACAATGAGCAGTTCTTC. It yields the protein CASSFLMSSYNEQFF.

The chain uses TRBV2 and TRBJ2-5; 7 bases match TRBD2. Per the germline V gene, CDR1 is SNHLY and CDR2 is FYNNEI. The CDR3 loop spans 11 amino acids. Unmatched junction bases numbered 2, after V lost 2 bases and J lost 11 bases. CDR3 loop: CASSEHGGQYF. As DNA, the CDR3 is TGTGCCAGCAGTGAACACGGGGGGCAGTACTTC.